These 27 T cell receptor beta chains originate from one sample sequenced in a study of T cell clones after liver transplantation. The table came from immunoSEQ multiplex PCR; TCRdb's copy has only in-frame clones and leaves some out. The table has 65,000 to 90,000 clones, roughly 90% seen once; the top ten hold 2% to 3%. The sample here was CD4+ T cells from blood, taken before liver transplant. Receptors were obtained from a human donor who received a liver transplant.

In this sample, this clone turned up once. CDR3 nucleotides: TGTGCCAGCAGCTTACAGGGGGATGAGCAGTTCTTC. Translation: CASSLQGDEQFF. This sequence joins TRBV11-3 and TRBJ2-1; 7 nucleotides align to TRBD1. V dropped 2 bases and J dropped 8; count of bases not matched to a gene: 0. The CDR3 loop spans 12 amino acids. Per the germline V gene, CDR1 is SGHNT and CDR2 is YENEEA.

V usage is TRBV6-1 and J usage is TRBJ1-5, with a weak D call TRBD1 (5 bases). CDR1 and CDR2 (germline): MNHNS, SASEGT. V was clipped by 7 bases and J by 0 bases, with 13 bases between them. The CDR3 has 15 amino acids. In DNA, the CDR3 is TGTGCCAGCACCCCCCGGGGGGTTAGCAATCAGCCCCAGCATTTT. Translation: CASTPRGVSNQPQHF.

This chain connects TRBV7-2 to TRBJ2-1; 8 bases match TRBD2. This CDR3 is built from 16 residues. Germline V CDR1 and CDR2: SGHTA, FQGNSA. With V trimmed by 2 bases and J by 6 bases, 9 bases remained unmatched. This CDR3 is CASSLRAGTRTNEQFF. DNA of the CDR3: TGTGCCAGCAGCTTAAGGGCAGGGACTAGAACCAATGAGCAGTTCTTC.

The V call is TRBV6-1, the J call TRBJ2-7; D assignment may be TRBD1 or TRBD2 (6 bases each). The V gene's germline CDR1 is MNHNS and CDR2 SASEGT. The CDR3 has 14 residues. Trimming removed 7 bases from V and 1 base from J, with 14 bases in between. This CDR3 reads CASNEIGGSYEQYF. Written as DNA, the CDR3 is TGTGCCAGCAATGAGATAGGGGGGTCCTACGAGCAGTACTTC.

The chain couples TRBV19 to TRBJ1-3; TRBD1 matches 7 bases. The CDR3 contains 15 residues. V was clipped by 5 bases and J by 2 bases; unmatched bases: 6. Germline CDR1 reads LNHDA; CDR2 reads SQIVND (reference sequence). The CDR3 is CASSFLDRAGNTIYF. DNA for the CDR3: TGTGCCAGTAGTTTCCTCGACAGGGCTGGAAACACCATATATTTT.

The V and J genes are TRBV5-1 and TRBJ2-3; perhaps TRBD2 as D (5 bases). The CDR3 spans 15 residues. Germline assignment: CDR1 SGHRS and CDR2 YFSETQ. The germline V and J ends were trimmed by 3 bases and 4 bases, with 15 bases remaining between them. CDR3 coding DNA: TGCGCCAGCAGCTGGATAGGTTTGGGAGCAGATACGCAGTATTTT. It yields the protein CASSWIGLGADTQYF.

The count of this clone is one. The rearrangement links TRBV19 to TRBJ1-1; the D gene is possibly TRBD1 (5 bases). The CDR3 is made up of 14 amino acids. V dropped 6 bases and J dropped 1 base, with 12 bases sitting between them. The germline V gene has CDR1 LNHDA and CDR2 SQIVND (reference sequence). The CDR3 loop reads CASSLRGQNTEAFF. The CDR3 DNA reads TGTGCCAGTAGCTTAAGGGGCCAGAACACTGAAGCTTTCTTT.

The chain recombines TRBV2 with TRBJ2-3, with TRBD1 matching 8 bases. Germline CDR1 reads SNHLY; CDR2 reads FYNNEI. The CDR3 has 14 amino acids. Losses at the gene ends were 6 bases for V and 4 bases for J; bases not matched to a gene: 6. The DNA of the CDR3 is TGTGCCAGCAGACAAGACAGGGGCGCAGATACGCAGTATTTT. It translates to CASRQDRGADTQYF.

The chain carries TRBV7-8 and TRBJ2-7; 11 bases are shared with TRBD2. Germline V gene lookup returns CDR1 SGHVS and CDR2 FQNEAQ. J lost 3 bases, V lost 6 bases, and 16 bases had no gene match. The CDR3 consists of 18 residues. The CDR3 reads CASRSKPGLAGGNYEQYF. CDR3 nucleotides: TGTGCCAGCAGATCAAAGCCAGGCCTAGCGGGAGGAAACTACGAGCAGTACTTC.

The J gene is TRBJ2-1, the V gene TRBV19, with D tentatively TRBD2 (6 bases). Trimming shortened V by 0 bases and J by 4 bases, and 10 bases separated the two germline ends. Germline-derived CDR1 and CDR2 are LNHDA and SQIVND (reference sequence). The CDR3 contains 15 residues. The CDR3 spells CASSIEAGMYNEQFF. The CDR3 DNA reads TGTGCCAGTAGTATAGAAGCGGGCATGTACAATGAGCAGTTCTTC.

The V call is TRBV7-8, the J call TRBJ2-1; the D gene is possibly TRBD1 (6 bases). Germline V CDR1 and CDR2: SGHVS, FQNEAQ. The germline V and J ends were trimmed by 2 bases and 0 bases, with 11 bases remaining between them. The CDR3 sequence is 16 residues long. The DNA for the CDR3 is TGTGCCAGCAGCTTACTTATAGGGGGCTCCTACAATGAGCAGTTCTTC. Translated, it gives CASSLLIGGSYNEQFF.

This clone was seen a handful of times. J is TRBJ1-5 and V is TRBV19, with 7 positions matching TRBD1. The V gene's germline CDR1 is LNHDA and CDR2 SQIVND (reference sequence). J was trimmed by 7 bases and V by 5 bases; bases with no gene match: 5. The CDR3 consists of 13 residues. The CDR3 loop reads CASSLNRGQPQHF. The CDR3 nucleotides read TGTGCCAGTAGTCTAAACAGGGGACAGCCCCAGCATTTT.

CDR3 sequence (DNA): TGCGCCAGCACACCCTACGAGCAGTACTTC. The encoded protein is CASTPYEQYF. V usage is TRBV23-1 and J usage is TRBJ2-7; D gene uncertain. TRBV23-1 is an ORF for which the function is uncertain. V gave up 7 bases and J gave up 2 bases, with 3 bases separating them. This CDR3 contains 10 residues.

The CDR3 reads CASSGQGIMNTEAFF. CDR3 nucleotides: TGTGCCAGCAGTGGACAGGGTATCATGAACACTGAAGCTTTCTTT. This chain joins TRBV2 and TRBJ1-1, with 7 bases lining up with TRBD1. V dropped 4 bases and J dropped 0; count of bases not matched to a gene: 5. Germline V lookup: CDR1 SNHLY, CDR2 FYNNEI. The CDR3 runs 15 residues.

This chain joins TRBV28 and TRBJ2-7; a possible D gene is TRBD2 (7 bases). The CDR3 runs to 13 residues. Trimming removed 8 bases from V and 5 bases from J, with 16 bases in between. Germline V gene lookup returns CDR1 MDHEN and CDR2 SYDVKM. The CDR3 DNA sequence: TGTGCCAGCTCAAAAGGGGGGAGGGACGAGCAGTACTTC. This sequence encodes CASSKGGRDEQYF.

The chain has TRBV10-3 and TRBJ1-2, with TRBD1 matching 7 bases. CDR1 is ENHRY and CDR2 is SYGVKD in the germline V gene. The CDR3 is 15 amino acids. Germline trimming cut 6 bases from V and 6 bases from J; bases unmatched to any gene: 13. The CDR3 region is CAIRDGQAILHGYTF. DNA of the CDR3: TGTGCCATCAGAGATGGACAGGCGATTCTCCATGGCTACACCTTC.

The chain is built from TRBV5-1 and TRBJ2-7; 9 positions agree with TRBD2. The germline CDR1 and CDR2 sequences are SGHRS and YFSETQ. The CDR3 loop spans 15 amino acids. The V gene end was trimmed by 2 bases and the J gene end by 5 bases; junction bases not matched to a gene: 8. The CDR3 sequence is CASSLYPSGTDEQYF. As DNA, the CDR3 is TGCGCCAGCAGCTTATATCCTAGCGGGACTGACGAGCAGTACTTC.

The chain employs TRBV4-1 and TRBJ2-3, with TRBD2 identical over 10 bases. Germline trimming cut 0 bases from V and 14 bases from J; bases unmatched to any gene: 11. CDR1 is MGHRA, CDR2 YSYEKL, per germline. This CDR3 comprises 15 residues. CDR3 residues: CASSQDETSGSRRYF. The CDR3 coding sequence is TGCGCCAGCAGCCAAGATGAGACTAGCGGGTCTCGTAGGTATTTT.

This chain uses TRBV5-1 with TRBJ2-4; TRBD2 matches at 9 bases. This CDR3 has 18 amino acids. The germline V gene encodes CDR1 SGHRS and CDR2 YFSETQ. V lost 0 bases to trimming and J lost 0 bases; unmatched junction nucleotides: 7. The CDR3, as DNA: TGCGCCAGCAGCTTGGTGTTAGCGGGAGCCGTAGCCAAAAACATTCAGTACTTC. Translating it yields CASSLVLAGAVAKNIQYF.

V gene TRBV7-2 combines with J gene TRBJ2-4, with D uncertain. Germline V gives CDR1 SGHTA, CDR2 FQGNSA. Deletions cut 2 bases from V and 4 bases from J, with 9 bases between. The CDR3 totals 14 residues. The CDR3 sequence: CASSLFGQKNIQYF. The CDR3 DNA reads TGTGCCAGCAGCTTATTTGGGCAAAAAAACATTCAGTACTTC. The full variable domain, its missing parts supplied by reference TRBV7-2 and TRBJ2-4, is GAGVSQSPSNKVTEKGKDVELRCDPISGHTALYWYRQSLGQGLEFLIYFQGNSAPDKSGLPSDRFSAERTGGSVSTLTIQRTQQEDSAVYLCASSLFGQKNIQYFGAGTRLSVL.

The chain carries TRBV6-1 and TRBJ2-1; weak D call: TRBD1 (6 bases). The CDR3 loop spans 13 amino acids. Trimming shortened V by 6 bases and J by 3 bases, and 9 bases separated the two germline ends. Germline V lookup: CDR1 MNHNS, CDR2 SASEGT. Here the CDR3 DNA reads TGTGCCAGCAGCAGGGGATACTACAATGAGCAGTTCTTC. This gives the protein CASSRGYYNEQFF.

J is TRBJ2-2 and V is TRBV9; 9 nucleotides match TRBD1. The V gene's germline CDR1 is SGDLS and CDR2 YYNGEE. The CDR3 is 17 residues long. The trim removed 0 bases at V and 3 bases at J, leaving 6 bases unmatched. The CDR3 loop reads CASSVGGQGLYTGELFF. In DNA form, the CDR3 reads TGTGCCAGCAGCGTAGGGGGACAGGGTTTGTACACCGGGGAGCTGTTTTTT.

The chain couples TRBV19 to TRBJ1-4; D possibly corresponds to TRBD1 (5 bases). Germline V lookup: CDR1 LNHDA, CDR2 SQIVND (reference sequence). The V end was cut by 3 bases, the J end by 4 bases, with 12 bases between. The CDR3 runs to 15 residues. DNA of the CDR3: TGTGCCAGTAGTATCGCCCAGGGTATTAATGAAAAACTGTTTTTT. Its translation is CASSIAQGINEKLFF. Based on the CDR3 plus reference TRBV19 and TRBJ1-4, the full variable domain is DGGITQSPKYLFRKEGQNVTLSCEQNLNHDAMYWYRQDPGQGLRLIYYSQIVNDFQKGDIAEGYSVSREKKESFPLTVTSAQKNPTAFYLCASSIAQGINEKLFFGSGTQLSVL.

CDR3 coding DNA: TGTGCCAGCAGCTTAAACAGGGAAGGCGATGGCTACACCTTC. As protein: CASSLNREGDGYTF. The gene calls are TRBV11-1 and TRBJ1-2, with D possibly matching TRBD1 (6 bases). CDR3 size: 14 residues. Trimming removed 2 bases from V and 6 bases from J, with 13 bases in between. The germline gives CDR1 SGHAT, CDR2 FQDESV (reference sequence).

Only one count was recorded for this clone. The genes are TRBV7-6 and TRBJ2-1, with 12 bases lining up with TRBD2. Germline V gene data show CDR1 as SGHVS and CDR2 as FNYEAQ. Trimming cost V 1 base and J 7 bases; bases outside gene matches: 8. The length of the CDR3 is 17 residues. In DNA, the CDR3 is TGTGCCAGCAGCTTAGAAGTCGGCACTAGCGGGAGGAATGAGCAGTTCTTC. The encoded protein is CASSLEVGTSGRNEQFF.

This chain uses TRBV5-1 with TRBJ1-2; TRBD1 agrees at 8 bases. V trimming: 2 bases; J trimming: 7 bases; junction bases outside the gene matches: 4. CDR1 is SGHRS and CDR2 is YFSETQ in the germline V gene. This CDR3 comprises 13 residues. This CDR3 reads CASSFQGASGYTF. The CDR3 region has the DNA TGCGCCAGCAGCTTCCAGGGGGCGAGTGGCTACACCTTC.

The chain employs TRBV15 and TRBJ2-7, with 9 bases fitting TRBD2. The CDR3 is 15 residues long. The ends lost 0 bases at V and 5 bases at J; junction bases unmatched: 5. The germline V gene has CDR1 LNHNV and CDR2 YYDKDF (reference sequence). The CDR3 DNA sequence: TGTGCCACCAGCAGAGAATCGTCTAGCGGGAACGAGCAGTACTTC. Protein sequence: CATSRESSSGNEQYF.